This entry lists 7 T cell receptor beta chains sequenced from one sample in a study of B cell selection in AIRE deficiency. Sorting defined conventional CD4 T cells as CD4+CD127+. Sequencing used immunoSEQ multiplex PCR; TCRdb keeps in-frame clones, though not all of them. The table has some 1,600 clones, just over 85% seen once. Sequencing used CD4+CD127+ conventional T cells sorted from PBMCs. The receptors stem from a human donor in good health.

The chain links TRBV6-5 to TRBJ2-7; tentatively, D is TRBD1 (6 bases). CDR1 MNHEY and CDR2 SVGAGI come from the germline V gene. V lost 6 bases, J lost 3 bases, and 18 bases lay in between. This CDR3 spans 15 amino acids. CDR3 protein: CASSRPTGRFYEQYF. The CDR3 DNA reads TGTGCCAGCAGCCGCCCGACAGGAAGATTCTACGAGCAGTACTTC.

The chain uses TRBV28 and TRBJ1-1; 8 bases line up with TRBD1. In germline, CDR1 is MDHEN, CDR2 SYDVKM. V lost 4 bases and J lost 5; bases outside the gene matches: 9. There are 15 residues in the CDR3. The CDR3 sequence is CASSYRQGIGTEAFF. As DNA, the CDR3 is TGTGCCAGCAGTTACCGACAGGGGATAGGGACTGAAGCTTTCTTT.

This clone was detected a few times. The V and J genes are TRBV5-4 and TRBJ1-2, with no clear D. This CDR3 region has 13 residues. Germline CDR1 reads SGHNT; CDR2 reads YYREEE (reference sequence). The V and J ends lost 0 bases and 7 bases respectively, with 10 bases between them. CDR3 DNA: TGTGCCAGCAGCTTGGACCTTGCGGGTGGCTACACCTTC. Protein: CASSLDLAGGYTF.

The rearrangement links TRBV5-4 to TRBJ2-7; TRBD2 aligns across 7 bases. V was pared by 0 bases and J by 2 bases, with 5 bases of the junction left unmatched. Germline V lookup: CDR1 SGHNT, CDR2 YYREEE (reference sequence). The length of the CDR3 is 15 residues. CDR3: CASSLGAAGAYEQYF. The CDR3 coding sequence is TGTGCCAGCAGCTTGGGTGCGGCGGGAGCCTACGAGCAGTACTTC.

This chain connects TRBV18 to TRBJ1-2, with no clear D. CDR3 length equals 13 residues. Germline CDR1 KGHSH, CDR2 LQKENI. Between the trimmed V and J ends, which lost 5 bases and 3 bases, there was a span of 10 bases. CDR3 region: CASSTREDYGYTF. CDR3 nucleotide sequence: TGTGCCAGCTCAACTCGGGAGGACTATGGCTACACCTTC. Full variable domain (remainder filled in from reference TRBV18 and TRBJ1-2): NAGVMQNPRHLVRRRGQEARLRCSPMKGHSHVYWYRQLPEEGLKFMVYLQKENIIDESGMPKERFSAEFPKEGPSILRIQQVVRGDSAAYFCASSTREDYGYTFGSGTRLTVV.

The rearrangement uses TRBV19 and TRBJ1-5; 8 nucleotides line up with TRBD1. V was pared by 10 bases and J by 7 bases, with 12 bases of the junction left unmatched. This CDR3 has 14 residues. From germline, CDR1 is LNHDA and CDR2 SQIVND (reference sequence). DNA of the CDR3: TGTGCCACCCAGGACAGGGTGAGAGGCCAGCCCCAGCATTTT. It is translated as CATQDRVRGQPQHF.

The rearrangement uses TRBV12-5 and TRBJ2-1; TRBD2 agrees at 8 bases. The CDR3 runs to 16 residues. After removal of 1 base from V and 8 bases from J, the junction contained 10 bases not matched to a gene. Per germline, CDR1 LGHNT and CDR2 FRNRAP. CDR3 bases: TGTGCTAGTGGTTTGGCAGCGGGAGTCGGGTTTCATGAGCAGTTCTTC. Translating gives CASGLAAGVGFHEQFF. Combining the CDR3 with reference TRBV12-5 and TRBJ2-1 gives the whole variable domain DARVTQTPRHKVTEMGQEVTMRCQPILGHNTVFWYRQTMMQGLELLAYFRNRAPLDDSGMPKDRFSAEMPDATLATLKIQPSEPRDSAVYFCASGLAAGVGFHEQFFGPGTRLTVL.